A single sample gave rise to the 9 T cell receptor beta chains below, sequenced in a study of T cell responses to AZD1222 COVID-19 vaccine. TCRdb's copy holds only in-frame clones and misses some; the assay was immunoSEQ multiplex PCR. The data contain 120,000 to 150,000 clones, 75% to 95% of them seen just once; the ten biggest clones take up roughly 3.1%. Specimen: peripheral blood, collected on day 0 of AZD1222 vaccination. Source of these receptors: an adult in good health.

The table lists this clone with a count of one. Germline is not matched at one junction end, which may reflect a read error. The CDR3, as DNA: TGCGCCAGCAGCCTTCTACCTCGAGAGGCCCAGTACTTC. As protein: CASSLLPREAQYF. This rearrangement joins TRBV4-3 to TRBJ2-5; no reliable D call. CDR1 is LGHNA, CDR2 YSLEER, per germline. This CDR3 is built from 13 residues.

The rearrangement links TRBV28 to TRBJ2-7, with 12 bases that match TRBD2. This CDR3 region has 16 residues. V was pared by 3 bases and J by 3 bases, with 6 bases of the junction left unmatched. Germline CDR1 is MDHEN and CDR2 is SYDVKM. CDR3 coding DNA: TGTGCCAGCAGTTTCCTCGGACTAGCGGGGCTCTACGAGCAGTACTTC. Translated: CASSFLGLAGLYEQYF.

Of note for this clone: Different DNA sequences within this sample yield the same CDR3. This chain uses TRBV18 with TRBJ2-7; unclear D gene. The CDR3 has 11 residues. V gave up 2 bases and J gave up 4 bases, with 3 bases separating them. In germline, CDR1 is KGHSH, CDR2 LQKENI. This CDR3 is CASSPGYEQYF. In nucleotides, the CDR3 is TGTGCCAGCTCACCAGGGTACGAGCAGTACTTC.

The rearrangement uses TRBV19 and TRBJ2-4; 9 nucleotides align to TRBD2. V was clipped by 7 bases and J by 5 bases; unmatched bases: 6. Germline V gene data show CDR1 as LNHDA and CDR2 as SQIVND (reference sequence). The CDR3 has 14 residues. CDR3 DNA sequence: TGTGCCAGTATCCAGACTAGCGGCCAAAACATTCAGTACTTC. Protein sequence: CASIQTSGQNIQYF.

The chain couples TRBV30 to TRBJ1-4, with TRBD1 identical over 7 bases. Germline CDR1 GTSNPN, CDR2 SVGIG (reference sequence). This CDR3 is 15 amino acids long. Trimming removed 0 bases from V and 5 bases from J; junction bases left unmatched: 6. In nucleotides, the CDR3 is TGTGCCTGGAGTGTTGACAGGGCTTCGAATGAAAAACTGTTTTTT. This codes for CAWSVDRASNEKLFF.

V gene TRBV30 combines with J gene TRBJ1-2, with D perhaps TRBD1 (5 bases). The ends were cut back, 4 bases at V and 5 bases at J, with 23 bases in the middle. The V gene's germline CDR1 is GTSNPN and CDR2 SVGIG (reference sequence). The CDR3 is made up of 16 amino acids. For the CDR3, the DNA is TGTGCCTGGAACCCGGGGACGAAAAAATTGGGGTATGGCTACACCTTC. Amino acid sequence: CAWNPGTKKLGYGYTF.

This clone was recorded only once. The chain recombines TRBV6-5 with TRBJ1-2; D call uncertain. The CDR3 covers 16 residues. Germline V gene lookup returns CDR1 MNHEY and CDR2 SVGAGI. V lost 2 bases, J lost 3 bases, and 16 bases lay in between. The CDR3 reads CASSYPRRRSYYGYTF. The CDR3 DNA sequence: TGTGCCAGCAGTTACCCTCGAAGGCGAAGCTACTATGGCTACACCTTC.

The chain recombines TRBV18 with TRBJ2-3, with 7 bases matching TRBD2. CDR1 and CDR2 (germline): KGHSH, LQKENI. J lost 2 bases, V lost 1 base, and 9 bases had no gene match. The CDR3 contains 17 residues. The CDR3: CASSPQLTSTNTDTQYF. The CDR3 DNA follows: TGTGCCAGCTCACCACAATTGACTAGCACGAACACAGATACGCAGTATTTT.

CDR3 residues: CASSLSSIRGWGEPNSPLHF. The CDR3 bases are TGTGCCAGCAGTTTATCGAGTATCCGGGGCTGGGGAGAGCCGAATTCACCCCTCCACTTT. This sequence joins TRBV27 and TRBJ1-6; D is perhaps TRBD1 (5 bases). The CDR3 extends over 20 amino acids. Germline CDR1 and CDR2: MNHEY and SMNVEV (reference sequence). Trimming stripped 0 bases from V and 7 bases from J, with 25 bases between.